Below, 30 T cell receptor beta chains from the same sample are listed, as sequenced in a study of identical twins. TCRdb used MiXCR to reprocess the 5' RACE reads, holding one entry per CDR3 protein. The sample has about 700,000 distinct CDR3 sequences; approximately 9% are singletons. The same data also contributed to another study, on yellow fever vaccine responses in identical twins.

Input material: PBMCs. The receptors shown here come from a woman aged 18 to 35 in good health.

This clonotype was counted ten times or more. The chain employs TRBV28 and TRBJ2-7; D is uncertain. Looked up from germline, CDR1 is MDHEN and CDR2 is SYDVKM. This CDR3 is built from 11 residues. The germline V and J ends were trimmed by 2 bases and 5 bases, with 4 bases remaining between them. The CDR3 bases are TGTGCCAGCAGTTTAAACCACGAGCAGTACTTC. Translated, it gives CASSLNHEQYF.

This clonotype was detected ten times or more. The chain links TRBV12-3 or TRBV12-4 to TRBJ1-4; 9 bases are a match to TRBD1. CDR3 length: 14 amino acids. With 5 bases clipped from V and 4 bases from J, the junction kept 2 bases outside the gene matches. The CDR3 sequence: CASSADRGNEKLFF. For the CDR3, the DNA is TGTGCCAGCAGTGCGGACAGGGGTAATGAAAAACTGTTTTTT.

This clonotype appeared many times. The chain carries TRBV4-3 and TRBJ1-6; D is uncertain. V gave up 1 base and J gave up 6 bases, with 4 bases separating them. The CDR3 covers 13 residues. The germline V gene has CDR1 LGHNA and CDR2 YSLEER. This chain's CDR3 is CASSQGGNSPLHF. The CDR3 coding sequence is TGCGCCAGCAGCCAAGGGGGTAATTCACCCCTCCACTTT.

This clonotype was seen only a few times. The gene calls are TRBV5-1 and TRBJ1-4; D ambiguous. Trimming removed 1 base at V and 5 bases at J, with 9 bases between. The CDR3 is 14 amino acids. CDR1 is SGHRS and CDR2 is YFSETQ in the germline V gene. The CDR3 DNA reads TGCGCCAGCAGCTTGCGACGGAAGAATGAAAAACTGTTTTTT. It is translated as CASSLRRKNEKLFF.

For this clonotype: Mismatch with germline at one junction end may stem from a read error. Written as DNA, the CDR3 is TGTGCCGGCAGCTTGGGCCGGGGGCGGACCCCCGGGGAGCTGTTTTTT. This translates into CAGSLGRGRTPGELFF. The V call is TRBV5-5, the J call TRBJ2-2, with D perhaps matching TRBD1 or TRBD2 (6 bases each). Germline-derived CDR1 and CDR2 are SGHKS and YYEKEE (reference sequence). The length of the CDR3 is 16 residues.

This clonotype was seen many times. DNA of the CDR3: TGCGCCAGCAGCTTGGTCCCCCATGGCTCCTACAATGAGCAGTTCTTC. This sequence encodes CASSLVPHGSYNEQFF. This chain connects TRBV5-1 to TRBJ2-1; D not certain. This CDR3 contains 16 residues. The V gene lost 0 bases and the J gene lost 0 bases, with 10 bases spanning the gap. CDR1 is SGHRS, CDR2 YFSETQ, per germline.

This chain connects TRBV10-3 to TRBJ2-3; a weak D match, TRBD2 (5 bases). V lost 3 bases to trimming and J lost 6 bases, with 16 bases between them. The germline CDR1 and CDR2 sequences are ENHRY and SYGVKD. The CDR3 extends over 15 amino acids. CDR3 coding DNA: TGTGCCATCAGTGACCCGGAGGAGTTTACGGATACGCAGTATTTT. Translation: CAISDPEEFTDTQYF.

This chain uses TRBV24-1 with TRBJ2-1; D perhaps matches TRBD1 (6 bases). Between the trimmed V and J ends, which lost 0 bases and 4 bases, there was a span of 9 bases. CDR1 KGHDR and CDR2 SFDVKD come from the germline V gene. The CDR3 sequence is 15 residues long. The CDR3 sequence: CATSDLRTAYNEQFF. As DNA, the CDR3 is TGTGCCACCAGTGATTTGAGGACAGCTTACAATGAGCAGTTCTTC.

This chain uses TRBV6-9 with TRBJ2-2; D not certain. V was trimmed by 9 bases and J by 7 bases, leaving 9 bases between them. CDR3 size: 11 residues. Germline CDR1 and CDR2: MNHGY and SVAAGI. The CDR3 region is CARVPGGELFF. CDR3 sequence (DNA): TGTGCCAGGGTCCCAGGCGGGGAGCTGTTTTTT.

This clonotype was recorded many times. J is TRBJ2-1 and V is TRBV15; no reliable D call. The CDR3 is made up of 15 amino acids. Germline V gene lookup returns CDR1 LNHNV and CDR2 YYDKDF (reference sequence). The V and J ends lost 1 base and 0 bases respectively, with 7 bases between them. Here the CDR3 DNA reads TGTGCCACCAGCAGAGGGGTCGGCTCCTACAATGAGCAGTTCTTC. Amino acid sequence: CATSRGVGSYNEQFF. The variable domain in full, with the rest retrieved from reference TRBV15 and TRBJ2-1, is DAMVIQNPRYQVTQFGKPVTLSCSQTLNHNVMYWYQQKSSQAPKLLFHYYDKDFNNEADTPDNFQSRRPNTSFCFLDIRSPGLGDTAMYLCATSRGVGSYNEQFFGPGTRLTVL.

The table lists this clonotype with many counts. The V call is TRBV4-3, the J call TRBJ2-1; the D call may be TRBD1 or TRBD2 (5 bases each). This CDR3 is built from 16 residues. Germline-derived CDR1 and CDR2 are LGHNA and YSLEER. Between the trimmed V and J ends, which lost 1 base and 12 bases, there was a span of 22 bases. Here the CDR3 reads CASSQVLDGSPGRQFF. CDR3 in DNA: TGCGCCAGCAGCCAAGTTTTGGATGGGTCTCCGGGACGGCAGTTCTTC.

This clonotype was counted ten times or more. The CDR3 region has the DNA TGTGCCACCAGTGATCCGGGTGGAGGGACTGAAGCTTTCTTT. It specifies CATSDPGGGTEAFF. The V call is TRBV24-1, the J call TRBJ1-1; unclear D gene. The germline V gene encodes CDR1 KGHDR and CDR2 SFDVKD. CDR3 length: 14 amino acids. Trimming removed 3 bases at V and 5 bases at J, with 12 bases between.

The V call is TRBV14, the J call TRBJ2-1, with 7 bases matching TRBD2. The V gene's germline CDR1 is SGHDN and CDR2 FVKESK. The CDR3 is made up of 17 amino acids. J was trimmed by 2 bases and V by 0 bases; bases with no gene match: 7. The CDR3 sequence is CASSQDIGEGPYNEQFF. The CDR3 nucleotides read TGTGCCAGCAGCCAAGATATCGGGGAGGGCCCCTACAATGAGCAGTTCTTC.

The chain uses TRBV20-1 and TRBJ2-7; a weak D match, TRBD2 (5 bases). The CDR3 sequence is 14 residues long. The V end was cut by 0 bases, the J end by 0 bases, with 9 bases between. Per the germline V gene, CDR1 is DFQATT and CDR2 is SNEGSKA (reference sequence). CDR3 protein: CSARDDTSSYEQYF. The CDR3 DNA is TGCAGTGCTAGAGACGACACTAGCTCCTACGAGCAGTACTTC.

This clonotype has more than one count but fewer than ten. The V gene is TRBV20-1, the J gene TRBJ1-6; TRBD1 matches 10 bases. V dropped 4 bases and J dropped 6; count of bases not matched to a gene: 3. Germline V lookup: CDR1 DFQATT, CDR2 SNEGSKA (reference sequence). The CDR3 is made up of 14 amino acids. CDR3 in amino acids: CSATRTGGNSPLHF. CDR3 coding DNA: TGCAGTGCTACCCGGACAGGGGGTAATTCACCCCTCCACTTT.

In its sample, this clonotype was seen a few times. The chain couples TRBV7-9 to TRBJ1-5, with 7 bases lining up with TRBD1. Trimming removed 4 bases from V and 15 bases from J; junction bases left unmatched: 9. This CDR3 is 12 amino acids long. Per germline, CDR1 SEHNR and CDR2 FQNEAQ (reference sequence). The CDR3, as DNA: TGTGCCAGCAGCTACTTGAGGGGGCGCAGGCATTTT. Translation: CASSYLRGRRHF.

V is TRBV20-1 and J is TRBJ2-5, with TRBD2 matching 11 bases. V was pared by 5 bases and J by 1 base, with 6 bases of the junction left unmatched. Germline CDR1 reads DFQATT; CDR2 reads SNEGSKA (reference sequence). The CDR3 spans 15 residues. CDR3 sequence reads: CSAGRTSGLQETQYF. The DNA of the CDR3 is TGCAGTGCTGGACGGACTAGCGGGCTCCAAGAGACCCAGTACTTC.

This clonotype was detected only a few times. V gene TRBV5-5 combines with J gene TRBJ2-7; no definite D call. In germline, CDR1 is SGHKS, CDR2 YYEKEE (reference sequence). The CDR3 totals 13 residues. Trimming removed 5 bases from V and 6 bases from J, with 15 bases in between. The DNA of the CDR3 is TGTGCCAGCAGGGGCCTCGCCTGCGCCGAGCAGTACTTC. Translating gives CASRGLACAEQYF.

This clonotype has just a few counts. The CDR3 spells CSAPDRGQTQYF. The CDR3 nucleotides are TGCAGTGCTCCCGACAGGGGTCAGACCCAGTACTTC. The chain has TRBV20-1 and TRBJ2-5; 8 bases map to TRBD1. V shed 5 bases, J shed 6 bases, and the junction held 5 bases outside the gene matches. CDR1 DFQATT and CDR2 SNEGSKA come from the germline V gene (reference sequence). The CDR3 covers 12 residues.

This clonotype has at least ten counts. The J gene is TRBJ2-5, the V gene TRBV5-1, with 8 bases that match TRBD1. The germline gives CDR1 SGHRS, CDR2 YFSETQ. The trim removed 3 bases at V and 5 bases at J, leaving 6 bases unmatched. The CDR3 runs 14 residues. CDR3 sequence (DNA): TGCGCCAGCAGCTATCAGGGGGCCGGGGAGACCCAGTACTTC. It specifies CASSYQGAGETQYF. Complete variable domain (other parts from reference TRBV5-1 and TRBJ2-5): KAGVTQTPRYLIKTRGQQVTLSCSPISGHRSVSWYQQTPGQGLQFLFEYFSETQRNKGNFPGRFSGRQFSNSRSEMNVSTLELGDSALYLCASSYQGAGETQYFGPGTRLLVL.

This clonotype has more than one count but fewer than ten. This chain connects TRBV28 to TRBJ2-1; TRBD2 matches at 8 bases. Germline V CDR1 and CDR2: MDHEN, SYDVKM. The CDR3 loop spans 15 amino acids. The V gene end was trimmed by 8 bases and the J gene end by 8 bases; junction bases not matched to a gene: 14. CDR3 nucleotides: TGTGCCAGCCAAATGGGACTAGAACCCTCGGATGAGCAGTTCTTC. It is translated as CASQMGLEPSDEQFF.

Many counts were recorded for this clonotype. At one boundary the junction diverges from the germline segment, which might be a read error. V usage is TRBV5-1 and J usage is TRBJ2-3; D gene uncertain. The CDR3 is 13 residues long. CDR1 is SGHRS and CDR2 is YFSETQ in the germline V gene. For the CDR3, the DNA is TGTGCCAGCAGCTCATCTAGCACAGATACGCAGTATTTT. Translation: CASSSSSTDTQYF. The full variable domain, with the rest looked up from reference TRBV5-1 and TRBJ2-3, is KAGVTQTPRYLIKTRGQQVTLSCSPISGHRSVSWYQQTPGQGLQFLFEYFSETQRNKGNFPGRFSGRQFSNSRSEMNVSTLELGDSALYLCASSSSSTDTQYFGPGTRLTVL.

This clonotype was observed a few times. The chain links TRBV27 to TRBJ2-3; D ambiguous. Trimming stripped 6 bases from V and 2 bases from J, with 6 bases between. This CDR3 contains 12 residues. Germline CDR1 MNHEY, CDR2 SMNVEV (reference sequence). In DNA, the CDR3 is TGTGCCAGCAGAGGGAACACAGATACGCAGTATTTT. Its translation is CASRGNTDTQYF.

This clonotype was recorded at least ten times. The chain combines TRBV4-1 with TRBJ1-1; 7 nucleotides line up with TRBD1. Germline trimming cut 1 base from V and 10 bases from J; bases unmatched to any gene: 12. The germline V gene encodes CDR1 MGHRA and CDR2 YSYEKL. This CDR3 region has 15 residues. DNA of the CDR3: TGCGCCAGCAGCCAAGGATCGACAGGGACGGGTCGAGCTTTCTTT. The encoded protein is CASSQGSTGTGRAFF.

This clonotype occurred many times. The gene calls are TRBV7-9 and TRBJ2-1; 8 bases match TRBD1. V dropped 5 bases and J dropped 6; count of bases not matched to a gene: 9. Germline CDR1 is SEHNR and CDR2 is FQNEAQ (reference sequence). The CDR3 covers 15 residues. In DNA form, the CDR3 reads TGTGCCAGCAGCACCGGGACAGGTTGGAGCAATGAGCAGTTCTTC. It yields the protein CASSTGTGWSNEQFF. The complete variable domain, with remaining parts taken from reference TRBV7-9 and TRBJ2-1, reads DTGVSQNPRHKITKRGQNVTFRCDPISEHNRLYWYRQTLGQGPEFLTYFQNEAQLEKSRLLSDRFSAERPKGSFSTLEIQRTEQGDSAMYLCASSTGTGWSNEQFFGPGTRLTVL.

The chain recombines TRBV3-1 with TRBJ2-7; 13 positions match TRBD2. Germline trimming cut 8 bases from V and 4 bases from J; bases unmatched to any gene: 11. The CDR3 runs to 16 residues. CDR1 is LGHDT, CDR2 YNNKEL, per germline (reference sequence). CDR3 residues: CASSDTSGGATYEQYF. CDR3 coding DNA: TGTGCCAGCTCCGATACTAGCGGGGGGGCGACGTACGAGCAGTACTTC.

This clonotype was found a few times. The chain is built from TRBV7-9 and TRBJ2-7; no clear D. Germline V gene data show CDR1 as SEHNR and CDR2 as FQNEAQ (reference sequence). V was trimmed by 5 bases and J by 3 bases, leaving 14 bases between them. This CDR3 is built from 14 residues. This chain's CDR3 is CASSLRPRSYEQYF. CDR3 in DNA: TGTGCCAGCAGCCTACGGCCGAGAAGCTACGAGCAGTACTTC.

This clonotype occurred a few times. The chain uses TRBV7-6 and TRBJ2-1; no clear D gene. Looked up from germline, CDR1 is SGHVS and CDR2 is FNYEAQ. This CDR3 contains 13 residues. Trimming cost V 1 base and J 9 bases, with 10 bases left between them. The CDR3 sequence: CASSLDMIGEQFF. In DNA, the CDR3 is TGTGCCAGCAGCTTAGACATGATCGGTGAGCAGTTCTTC. Supplemented by reference TRBV7-6 and TRBJ2-1, the full variable domain reads GAGVSQSPRYKVTKRGQDVALRCDPISGHVSLYWYRQALGQGPEFLTYFNYEAQQDKSGLPNDRFSAERPEGSISTLTIQRTEQRDSAMYRCASSLDMIGEQFFGPGTRLTVL.

The gene calls are TRBV4-2 and TRBJ1-6, with unresolved D. V was pared by 4 bases and J by 12 bases, with 13 bases between. In germline, CDR1 is LGHNA, CDR2 YNFKEQ. The CDR3 length is 13 residues. The CDR3 DNA reads as TGTGCCAGCAGCCTAGCGCTTTCTGGACCCCTCCACTTT. Protein product: CASSLALSGPLHF.

There are many counts of this clonotype. The chain uses TRBV15 and TRBJ2-2; D gene uncertain. CDR1 is LNHNV and CDR2 is YYDKDF in the germline V gene (reference sequence). V gave up 5 bases and J gave up 6 bases, with 10 bases separating them. The CDR3 runs 13 residues. The CDR3 sequence is CATSGSPPGELFF. For the CDR3, the DNA is TGTGCCACCAGCGGTTCCCCGCCCGGGGAGCTGTTTTTT.